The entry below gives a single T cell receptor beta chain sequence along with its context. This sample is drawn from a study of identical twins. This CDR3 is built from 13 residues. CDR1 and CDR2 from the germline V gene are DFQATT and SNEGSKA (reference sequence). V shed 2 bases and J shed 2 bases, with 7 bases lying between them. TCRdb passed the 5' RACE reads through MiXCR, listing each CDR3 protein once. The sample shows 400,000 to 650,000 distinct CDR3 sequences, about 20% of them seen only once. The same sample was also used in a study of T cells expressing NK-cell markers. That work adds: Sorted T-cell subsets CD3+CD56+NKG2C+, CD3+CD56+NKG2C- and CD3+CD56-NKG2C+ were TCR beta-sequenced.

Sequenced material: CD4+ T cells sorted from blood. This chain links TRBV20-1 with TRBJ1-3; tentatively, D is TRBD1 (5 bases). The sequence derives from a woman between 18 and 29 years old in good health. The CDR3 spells CSARKGPGNTIYF. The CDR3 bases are TGCAGTGCTAGAAAGGGGCCTGGAAACACCATATATTTT.